These T cell receptor beta chains were read from a single sample in a study of T cell repertoires in aging, cancer and after chemotherapy. TCRdb reanalysed the multiplex PCR reads using MiXCR and keeps one entry per CDR3 protein. Of thousands of distinct CDR3 sequences listed, about 23% are singletons. The source material was blood. Receptors were obtained from a human donor with a blood cancer. Both conserved end residues are part of each CDR3. The D gene is left open where the match is weak. Not all rows give a size; the values are once, few, many and, for expanded clones, a class.

J: TRBJ2-7
V: TRBV6-1
size: -
D: -
length: 14
CDR3: CASARGGSFYEQYF
DNA: TGTGCCAGCGCCCGCGGCGGGTCCTTCTACGAGCAGTACTTC

J: TRBJ2-5
V: TRBV12-3/TRBV12-4
size: -
D: -
length: 16
CDR3: CASSLGVPGAQETQYF
DNA: TGTGCCAGCAGTTTAGGTGTCCCCGGGGCCCAAGAGACCCAGTACTTC

J: TRBJ1-5
V: TRBV20-1
size: few
D: -
length: 15
CDR3: CSASLRGRVDQPQHF
DNA: TGCAGTGCTAGCTTGAGAGGCAGGGTCGATCAGCCCCAGCATTTT

J: TRBJ2-2
V: TRBV15
size: few
D: -
length: 12
CDR3: CATSSEPGELFF
DNA: TGTGCCACCAGCAGCGAACCCGGGGAGCTGTTTTTT

J: TRBJ2-7
V: TRBV7-9
size: -
D: TRBD2
length: 16
CDR3: CASSSKRAGGPNEQYF
DNA: TGTGCCAGCAGCTCGAAACGAGCGGGAGGGCCTAACGAGCAGTACTTC

J: TRBJ1-3
V: TRBV27
size: few
D: -
length: 16
CDR3: CASSLSLRASSNTIYF
DNA: TGTGCCAGCAGTTTATCGTTGAGGGCGTCTTCGAACACCATATATTTT

J: TRBJ2-7
V: TRBV7-2
size: -
D: TRBD1
length: 14
CDR3: CASSHGTGNGEQYF
DNA: TGTGCCAGCAGCCACGGGACAGGGAATGGCGAGCAGTACTTC

J: TRBJ2-2
V: TRBV7-2
size: -
D: TRBD2
length: 14
CDR3: CASPNSGATGELFF
DNA: TGTGCCAGTCCGAATAGCGGGGCAACCGGGGAGCTGTTTTTT

J: TRBJ2-7
V: TRBV9
size: -
D: -
length: 15
CDR3: CASSVGTQGPYEQYF
DNA: TGTGCCAGCAGCGTCGGGACCCAAGGTCCCTACGAGCAGTACTTC

J: TRBJ2-1
V: TRBV28
size: once
D: TRBD1
length: 11
CDR3: CASAPGGEQFF
DNA: TGTGCCAGCGCCCCAGGGGGTGAGCAGTTCTTC

J: TRBJ2-2
V: TRBV2
size: -
D: -
length: 14
CDR3: CASTVIIYTGELFF
DNA: TGTGCCAGCACAGTTATCATTTACACCGGGGAGCTGTTTTTT

J: TRBJ2-2
V: TRBV6-2/TRBV6-3
size: medium-sized
D: -
length: 14
CDR3: CASSYLDQAGELFF
DNA: TGTGCCAGCAGTTACCTCGATCAGGCCGGGGAGCTGTTTTTT

J: TRBJ1-2
V: TRBV7-2
size: -
D: -
length: 16
CDR3: CASSLSPGTPGGGYTF
DNA: TGTGCCAGCAGCTTAAGCCCGGGCACCCCTGGAGGTGGCTACACCTTC

J: TRBJ2-2
V: TRBV24-1
size: -
D: TRBD1
length: 18
CDR3: CATSEVRGHNWNTGELFF
DNA: TGTGCCACCAGTGAGGTCAGGGGGCATAATTGGAACACCGGGGAGCTGTTTTTT

J: TRBJ1-4
V: TRBV29-1
size: medium-sized
D: TRBD1
length: 11
CDR3: CSAGGDEKLFF
DNA: TGCAGTGCAGGGGGGGATGAAAAACTGTTTTTT

J: TRBJ1-5
V: TRBV7-2
size: -
D: -
length: 15
CDR3: CASSLGGYSNQPQHF
DNA: TGTGCCAGCAGCTTAGGGGGGTATAGCAATCAGCCCCAGCATTTT

J: TRBJ2-1
V: TRBV14
size: -
D: -
length: 15
CDR3: CASSQSANPNNEQFF
DNA: TGTGCCAGCAGCCAATCAGCGAATCCCAACAATGAGCAGTTCTTC

J: TRBJ2-7
V: TRBV20-1
size: -
D: -
length: 16
CDR3: CSARDRRGSVTYEQYF
DNA: TGCAGTGCTAGAGATCGGAGGGGGTCGGTAACCTACGAGCAGTACTTC

J: TRBJ2-5
V: TRBV28
size: -
D: -
length: 11
CDR3: CASTYQETQYF
DNA: TGTGCCAGCACCTACCAAGAGACCCAGTACTTC

J: TRBJ1-5
V: TRBV12-3/TRBV12-4
size: few
D: -
length: 14
CDR3: CASSRSGVSQPQHF
DNA: TGTGCCAGCAGCCGCTCAGGGGTTTCTCAGCCCCAGCATTTT

J: TRBJ1-2
V: TRBV5-4
size: -
D: -
length: 13
CDR3: CASSSGLRRGYTF
DNA: TGTGCCAGCAGCTCGGGACTCCGGCGGGGCTACACCTTC

J: TRBJ1-6
V: TRBV10-3
size: -
D: -
length: 12
CDR3: CAIRGLGSPLHF
DNA: TGTGCCATCAGGGGACTGGGATCACCCCTCCACTTT

J: TRBJ1-1
V: TRBV27
size: -
D: -
length: 12
CDR3: CASSPAALRTFF
DNA: TGTGCCAGCAGTCCTGCCGCTCTAAGGACTTTCTTT

J: TRBJ2-2
V: TRBV19
size: medium-sized
D: TRBD1
length: 17
CDR3: CASSMDRGLANTGELFF
DNA: TGTGCCAGTAGTATGGACAGGGGCCTGGCGAACACCGGGGAGCTGTTTTTT

J: TRBJ1-2
V: TRBV7-9
size: -
D: TRBD1
length: 17
CDR3: CASGLPIEGAGVYGYTF
DNA: TGTGCCAGCGGCTTACCGATCGAGGGGGCAGGGGTCTATGGCTACACCTTC

J: TRBJ1-3
V: TRBV18
size: -
D: TRBD1
length: 17
CDR3: CASSPLPPGGSGNTIYF
DNA: TGTGCCAGCTCACCACTTCCTCCAGGGGGCTCTGGAAACACCATATATTTT

J: TRBJ2-7
V: TRBV6-1
size: medium-sized
D: -
length: 14
CDR3: CASSEGGLPYEQYF
DNA: TGTGCCAGCAGTGAAGGCGGGCTTCCCTACGAGCAGTACTTC

J: TRBJ2-1
V: TRBV27
size: medium-sized
D: -
length: 13
CDR3: CASSSGHYNEQFF
DNA: TGTGCCAGCAGTTCGGGTCACTACAATGAGCAGTTCTTC

J: TRBJ1-4
V: TRBV30
size: medium-sized
D: -
length: 16
CDR3: CAWLLGGGEANEKLFF
DNA: TGTGCCTGGCTTCTCGGGGGGGGCGAAGCTAATGAAAAACTGTTTTTT

J: TRBJ2-2
V: TRBV6-1
size: -
D: TRBD2
length: 16
CDR3: CASSGVAGGGTGELFF
DNA: TGTGCCAGCAGTGGAGTAGCGGGAGGAGGCACCGGGGAGCTGTTTTTT

J: TRBJ2-7
V: TRBV27
size: -
D: -
length: 15
CDR3: CASREQLNVGGEQYF
DNA: TGTGCCAGCAGGGAACAGCTTAACGTTGGTGGGGAGCAGTACTTC

J: TRBJ2-5
V: TRBV5-1
size: -
D: TRBD2
length: 15
CDR3: CASRGGLAVQETQYF
DNA: TGCGCCAGCAGAGGGGGACTAGCGGTCCAAGAGACCCAGTACTTC

J: TRBJ2-1
V: TRBV14
size: medium-sized
D: TRBD2
length: 17
CDR3: CASSTHRDYKVYNEQFF
DNA: TGTGCCAGCAGCACACACCGGGACTACAAAGTTTACAATGAGCAGTTCTTC

J: TRBJ2-1
V: TRBV5-1
size: -
D: TRBD1
length: 14
CDR3: CASSWQGVHNEQFF
DNA: TGCGCCAGCAGCTGGCAGGGGGTCCACAATGAGCAGTTCTTC

J: TRBJ1-6
V: TRBV6-5
size: medium-sized
D: TRBD1
length: 15
CDR3: CASSRQGFQNSPLHF
DNA: TGTGCCAGCAGTCGACAGGGATTTCAGAATTCACCCCTCCACTTT

J: TRBJ2-5
V: TRBV28
size: few
D: -
length: 14
CDR3: CASSTGRGRETQYF
DNA: TGTGCCAGCAGCACGGGACGCGGAAGGGAGACCCAGTACTTC

J: TRBJ1-2
V: TRBV6-2/TRBV6-3
size: -
D: TRBD1
length: 13
CDR3: CASSYRQGHGYTF
DNA: TGTGCCAGCAGCTACCGACAGGGTCATGGCTACACCTTC

J: TRBJ2-7
V: TRBV6-2/TRBV6-3
size: medium-sized
D: TRBD1
length: 13
CDR3: CASRGTGHYEQYF
DNA: TGTGCCAGCAGAGGGACAGGGCACTACGAGCAGTACTTC

J: TRBJ1-2
V: TRBV19
size: -
D: -
length: 14
CDR3: CASRPLPGQNGYTF
DNA: TGTGCCAGTAGACCTCTTCCCGGGCAAAATGGCTACACCTTC

J: TRBJ1-2
V: TRBV10-3
size: few
D: -
length: 12
CDR3: CAISESTAGYTF
DNA: TGTGCCATCAGTGAGTCGACAGCCGGCTACACCTTC

J: TRBJ1-2
V: TRBV19
size: -
D: TRBD1
length: 14
CDR3: CASSMTGGHYGYTF
DNA: TGTGCCAGTAGTATGACAGGGGGCCACTATGGCTACACCTTC

J: TRBJ1-5
V: TRBV20-1
size: -
D: TRBD1
length: 17
CDR3: CSARVGRAGGRNQPQHF
DNA: TGCAGTGCTAGAGTAGGGAGGGCAGGGGGCCGCAATCAGCCCCAGCATTTT

J: TRBJ2-1
V: TRBV27
size: few
D: -
length: 16
CDR3: CASSLSRTYGYNEQFF
DNA: TGTGCCAGCAGTTTATCACGGACTTACGGATACAATGAGCAGTTCTTC

J: TRBJ2-7
V: TRBV7-2
size: -
D: TRBD1
length: 15
CDR3: CASSLWTGFVHEQYF
DNA: TGTGCCAGCAGCTTATGGACAGGGTTTGTCCACGAGCAGTACTTC

J: TRBJ2-3
V: TRBV7-6
size: -
D: TRBD2
length: 16
CDR3: CASSLQKTSNRDTQYF
DNA: TGTGCCAGCAGCCTTCAAAAGACTAGCAATAGAGATACGCAGTATTTT

J: TRBJ2-7
V: TRBV5-1
size: -
D: TRBD2
length: 15
CDR3: CASSLIVGGPREQYF
DNA: TGCGCCAGCAGCTTGATCGTGGGAGGGCCGAGAGAGCAGTACTTC

J: TRBJ1-2
V: TRBV6-5
size: medium-sized
D: TRBD1
length: 15
CDR3: CACRDRYFPSYGYTF
DNA: TGTGCCTGCCGGGACAGGTACTTTCCTAGCTATGGCTACACCTTC

J: TRBJ2-1
V: TRBV19
size: medium-sized
D: -
length: 12
CDR3: CASSWWNNEQFF
DNA: TGTGCCAGTAGTTGGTGGAACAATGAGCAGTTCTTC

J: TRBJ1-2
V: TRBV6-1
size: -
D: TRBD1
length: 14
CDR3: CASIPGQANYGYTF
DNA: TGTGCCAGCATCCCCGGACAGGCCAACTATGGCTACACCTTC

J: TRBJ2-3
V: TRBV29-1
size: medium-sized
D: TRBD2
length: 18
CDR3: CSLLGLAGARTSTDTQYF
DNA: TGCAGCCTCCTGGGGCTAGCGGGAGCCAGAACTAGCACAGATACGCAGTATTTT

J: TRBJ2-3
V: TRBV4-3
size: few
D: -
length: 17
CDR3: CASSQDRVGGTTDTQYF
DNA: TGCGCCAGCAGCCAAGATCGGGTTGGGGGGACGACAGATACGCAGTATTTT

J: TRBJ1-5
V: TRBV28
size: -
D: -
length: 14
CDR3: CASSWPAGNQPQHF
DNA: TGTGCCAGCAGTTGGCCCGCAGGCAATCAGCCCCAGCATTTT

J: TRBJ2-3
V: TRBV6-2/TRBV6-3
size: once
D: TRBD2
length: 18
CDR3: CASSETPGGAGDTDTQYF
DNA: TGTGCCAGCAGTGAAACTCCCGGAGGCGCGGGGGACACAGATACGCAGTATTTT

J: TRBJ2-1
V: TRBV30
size: medium-sized
D: TRBD2
length: 19
CDR3: CAWSVHRGLAGAGYNEQFF
DNA: TGTGCCTGGAGTGTACACCGGGGACTAGCGGGAGCGGGTTACAATGAGCAGTTCTTC

J: TRBJ2-6
V: TRBV7-2
size: -
D: -
length: 15
CDR3: CASSSRGPGANVLTF
DNA: TGTGCCAGCAGCTCGCGGGGGCCTGGGGCCAACGTCCTGACTTTC

J: TRBJ2-5
V: TRBV5-5
size: medium-sized
D: -
length: 15
CDR3: CASSLLREYQETQYF
DNA: TGTGCCAGCAGCTTGCTTCGGGAGTACCAAGAGACCCAGTACTTC

J: TRBJ1-5
V: TRBV20-1
size: -
D: -
length: 15
CDR3: CSARDAGGPGQPQHF
DNA: TGCAGTGCTAGAGACGCGGGGGGGCCTGGTCAGCCCCAGCATTTT

J: TRBJ1-6
V: TRBV5-1
size: -
D: TRBD1
length: 15
CDR3: CASTPQGTENSPLHF
DNA: TGCGCCAGCACTCCGCAGGGGACAGAGAATTCACCCCTCCACTTT

J: TRBJ2-7
V: TRBV19
size: medium-sized
D: -
length: 14
CDR3: CASSIARGTGEQYF
DNA: TGTGCCAGTAGTATAGCCCGGGGTACGGGCGAGCAGTACTTC